The rows below give T cell receptor beta chains drawn from one sample of a study of control samples from healthy donors and cancer patients. The data were produced by immunoSEQ multiplex PCR, yet TCRdb's version contains in-frame clones alone and is incomplete. Of about 170,000 clones listed, about 90% are singletons. Sequences were obtained from blood. The origin of the receptors is a woman in her 30s in good health. Both conserved end residues are part of each CDR3. The D gene is left open where the match is weak. The size entry is marked missing in some rows and otherwise reads once, few, many or a size class.

j_call: TRBJ1-2; d_call: TRBD1; v_call: TRBV3-1/TRBV3-2; clone_size: NA; cdr3_nt: TGTGCCAGCAGCCAAGAGCCCGGGACAGGGGATGGCTACACCTTC; cdr3_aa: CASSQEPGTGDGYTF
j_call: TRBJ2-4; d_call: TRBD1; v_call: TRBV5-5; clone_size: NA; cdr3_nt: TGTGCCAGCAGACAAAGGACAGGAGAGCTTTTTTTAGCCAAAAACATTCAGTACTTC; cdr3_aa: CASRQRTGELFLAKNIQYF
j_call: TRBJ1-2; d_call: NA; v_call: TRBV28; clone_size: NA; cdr3_nt: TGTGCCAGCAGCTTACAGGGCAATAACTACACCTTC; cdr3_aa: CASSLQGNNYTF
j_call: TRBJ2-1; d_call: TRBD1; v_call: TRBV14; clone_size: NA; cdr3_nt: TGTGCCAGCAGCCAACAAAGGGGGCTTAGGAGGAATGAGCAGTTCTTC; cdr3_aa: CASSQQRGLRRNEQFF
j_call: TRBJ1-5; d_call: TRBD1; v_call: TRBV2; clone_size: NA; cdr3_nt: TGTGCCAGCAGGGACCCTCGACAGGGGGATCAGCCCCAGCATTTT; cdr3_aa: CASRDPRQGDQPQHF
j_call: TRBJ2-2; d_call: NA; v_call: TRBV13; clone_size: NA; cdr3_nt: TGTGCCAGCAGCTTTTTTCAGGGAGTGTACACCGGGGAGCTGTTTTTT; cdr3_aa: CASSFFQGVYTGELFF
j_call: TRBJ1-3; d_call: TRBD1; v_call: TRBV27; clone_size: NA; cdr3_nt: TGTGCCAGCAGTTTAAGGGGGCTCGCTGGAAACACCATATATTTT; cdr3_aa: CASSLRGLAGNTIYF
j_call: TRBJ1-4; d_call: NA; v_call: TRBV21-1; clone_size: NA; cdr3_nt: TGTGCCAGCAGCAGGAACCGGGACAGGAATGAAAAACTGTTTTTT; cdr3_aa: CASSRNRDRNEKLFF
j_call: TRBJ1-2; d_call: NA; v_call: TRBV28; clone_size: NA; cdr3_nt: TGTGCCAGCAGTTTACAGGGAGTCGGCTACACCTTC; cdr3_aa: CASSLQGVGYTF
j_call: TRBJ2-1; d_call: TRBD2; v_call: TRBV29-1; clone_size: NA; cdr3_nt: TGCAGCGTTGATCATGGGACTAGCGGGACTAAGTTCTTC; cdr3_aa: CSVDHGTSGTKFF
j_call: TRBJ2-7; d_call: NA; v_call: TRBV9; clone_size: NA; cdr3_nt: TGTGCCAGCAGCCCCGACCGTGTCGAGCAGTACTTC; cdr3_aa: CASSPDRVEQYF
j_call: TRBJ2-3; d_call: TRBD1; v_call: TRBV18; clone_size: medium-sized; cdr3_nt: TGTGCCAGCTCACCGTCCGGGACAGGGTTGTCCACAGATACGCAGTATTTT; cdr3_aa: CASSPSGTGLSTDTQYF
j_call: TRBJ1-2; d_call: NA; v_call: TRBV6-5; clone_size: NA; cdr3_nt: TGTGCCAGCAGTTACGGTGGGCGGCGGGGATATGGCTACACCTTC; cdr3_aa: CASSYGGRRGYGYTF
j_call: TRBJ2-1; d_call: NA; v_call: TRBV3-1/TRBV3-2; clone_size: NA; cdr3_nt: TGTGCCAGCAGCCAACGAGTGACAGCTCGCAATGAGCAGTTCTTC; cdr3_aa: CASSQRVTARNEQFF
j_call: TRBJ2-7; d_call: TRBD2; v_call: TRBV3-1/TRBV3-2; clone_size: NA; cdr3_nt: TGTGCCAGCAGCCAAGTCAGTGGACTAGCTTACGAGCAGTACTTC; cdr3_aa: CASSQVSGLAYEQYF
j_call: TRBJ2-3; d_call: NA; v_call: TRBV5-5; clone_size: NA; cdr3_nt: TGTGCCAGCAGCCAGGGACGGAGCGGCACAGATACGCAGTATTTT; cdr3_aa: CASSQGRSGTDTQYF
j_call: TRBJ1-2; d_call: NA; v_call: TRBV4-1; clone_size: NA; cdr3_nt: TGCGCCAGCAGCCAAGTGTTGGGTTCGGGTGGCTACACCTTC; cdr3_aa: CASSQVLGSGGYTF
j_call: TRBJ2-1; d_call: TRBD1; v_call: TRBV24-1; clone_size: NA; cdr3_nt: TGTGCCACCAGCAGCCGGGACAGGGGCAATGAGCAGTTCTTC; cdr3_aa: CATSSRDRGNEQFF
j_call: TRBJ2-3; d_call: NA; v_call: TRBV9; clone_size: NA; cdr3_nt: TGTGCCAGCAGCGGAGCGTACGCCCTGCTAGGGAAAGATACGCAGTATTTT; cdr3_aa: CASSGAYALLGKDTQYF
j_call: TRBJ1-4; d_call: NA; v_call: TRBV29-1; clone_size: once; cdr3_nt: TGCAGCGTTGCCGGCAGGGAGGGACTCGAAAAACTGTTTTTT; cdr3_aa: CSVAGREGLEKLFF
j_call: TRBJ1-2; d_call: TRBD1; v_call: TRBV12-3/TRBV12-4; clone_size: NA; cdr3_nt: TGTGCCAGCAGTTTGAGGGGGCCGAGCAAATACACCTTC; cdr3_aa: CASSLRGPSKYTF
j_call: TRBJ2-7; d_call: TRBD1; v_call: TRBV5-4; clone_size: NA; cdr3_nt: TGTGCCAGCAGCGAGACAGGGGTGTACGAGCAGTACTTC; cdr3_aa: CASSETGVYEQYF
j_call: TRBJ1-5; d_call: NA; v_call: TRBV6-1; clone_size: NA; cdr3_nt: TGTGCCAGCAGTGAAAGCAGGGGTAGGAATCAGCCCCAGCATTTT; cdr3_aa: CASSESRGRNQPQHF
j_call: TRBJ2-1; d_call: NA; v_call: TRBV6-5; clone_size: NA; cdr3_nt: TGTGCCAGCAGTCGGGGTGTTCACAATGAGCAGTTCTTC; cdr3_aa: CASSRGVHNEQFF
j_call: TRBJ2-5; d_call: NA; v_call: TRBV7-8; clone_size: NA; cdr3_nt: TGTGCCAGCAGCTTGAGCGGAGGGGGGACCCAGTACTTC; cdr3_aa: CASSLSGGGTQYF
j_call: TRBJ2-3; d_call: NA; v_call: TRBV5-4; clone_size: once; cdr3_nt: TGTGCCAGCAGCTTTGGCAGATTAACAAGCACAGATACGCAGTATTTT; cdr3_aa: CASSFGRLTSTDTQYF
j_call: TRBJ1-1; d_call: NA; v_call: TRBV5-1; clone_size: NA; cdr3_nt: TGCGCCAGCAGCTTGGATTGGGGGGTTGGTGAAGCTTTCTTT; cdr3_aa: CASSLDWGVGEAFF
j_call: TRBJ2-1; d_call: TRBD1; v_call: TRBV29-1; clone_size: NA; cdr3_nt: TGCAGCGTTGAACCGGGACAGGGGGCTTATGAGCAGTTCTTC; cdr3_aa: CSVEPGQGAYEQFF
j_call: TRBJ2-5; d_call: NA; v_call: TRBV21-1; clone_size: NA; cdr3_nt: TGTGCCAGCAGCAAAGGGGGGCAGGGAGGAAGTCAAGAGACCCAGTACTTC; cdr3_aa: CASSKGGQGGSQETQYF
j_call: TRBJ2-1; d_call: NA; v_call: TRBV2; clone_size: NA; cdr3_nt: TGTGCCAGCGTGTCCGGGGGGCGTGGTGAGCAGTTCTTC; cdr3_aa: CASVSGGRGEQFF
j_call: TRBJ2-4; d_call: TRBD1; v_call: TRBV7-9; clone_size: once; cdr3_nt: TGTGCCAGCAGCTTAGAATTCGGGACAGGGCGAAACATTCAGTACTTC; cdr3_aa: CASSLEFGTGRNIQYF
j_call: TRBJ2-7; d_call: TRBD2; v_call: TRBV7-2; clone_size: NA; cdr3_nt: TGTGCCAGCAGCTTCCAAGCGGGGAGTGCATACGAGCAGTACTTC; cdr3_aa: CASSFQAGSAYEQYF
j_call: TRBJ2-1; d_call: NA; v_call: TRBV5-1; clone_size: NA; cdr3_nt: TGCGCCAGCAGCTACTCGAGGGGGAATGAGCAGTTCTTC; cdr3_aa: CASSYSRGNEQFF
j_call: TRBJ1-4; d_call: NA; v_call: TRBV28; clone_size: NA; cdr3_nt: TGTGCCAGCAGTTTATCGGGGGAGTTTGAAAAACTGTTTTTT; cdr3_aa: CASSLSGEFEKLFF
j_call: TRBJ1-5; d_call: NA; v_call: TRBV19; clone_size: NA; cdr3_nt: TGTGCCACCCAGCAGGGCGGGGGGGGCAATCAGCCCCAGCATTTT; cdr3_aa: CATQQGGGGNQPQHF
j_call: TRBJ1-2; d_call: NA; v_call: TRBV19; clone_size: NA; cdr3_nt: TGTGCCAGTAGGATGGCCTCCGGACACTATGGCTACACCTTC; cdr3_aa: CASRMASGHYGYTF
j_call: TRBJ2-2; d_call: NA; v_call: TRBV5-5; clone_size: few; cdr3_nt: TGTGCCAGCAGACCGACTAGTTCACCCAGGGCCGGGGAGCTGTTTTTT; cdr3_aa: CASRPTSSPRAGELFF
j_call: TRBJ1-1; d_call: NA; v_call: TRBV2; clone_size: NA; cdr3_nt: TGTGCCAGCAGCGACCCCCGTGGTGGAGGCGAAGCTTTCTTT; cdr3_aa: CASSDPRGGGEAFF
j_call: TRBJ2-3; d_call: TRBD1; v_call: TRBV6-1; clone_size: NA; cdr3_nt: TGTGCCAGCAGTGATCGAGGACAGGGGGCAGATACGCAGTATTTT; cdr3_aa: CASSDRGQGADTQYF
j_call: TRBJ1-2; d_call: NA; v_call: TRBV19; clone_size: NA; cdr3_nt: TGTGCCAGTAGTATATCCCAGGGGATAAACTATGGCTACACCTTC; cdr3_aa: CASSISQGINYGYTF
j_call: TRBJ1-6; d_call: NA; v_call: TRBV5-5; clone_size: NA; cdr3_nt: TGTGCCAGCAGCTTAAGCCCAGGGGAAGTTAATTCACCCCTCCACTTT; cdr3_aa: CASSLSPGEVNSPLHF
j_call: TRBJ2-1; d_call: NA; v_call: TRBV5-4; clone_size: few; cdr3_nt: TGTGCCAGCAGCCACAGAGCGGGCCTTTCGTACAATGAGCAGTTCTTC; cdr3_aa: CASSHRAGLSYNEQFF
j_call: TRBJ2-2; d_call: NA; v_call: TRBV5-6; clone_size: few; cdr3_nt: TGTGCCAGCACAGTGGGCAGGATGCCCACCGGGGAGCTGTTTTTT; cdr3_aa: CASTVGRMPTGELFF
j_call: TRBJ1-1; d_call: NA; v_call: TRBV5-6; clone_size: NA; cdr3_nt: TGTGCCAGCAGTTCGACAGCGAACACTGAAGCTTTCTTT; cdr3_aa: CASSSTANTEAFF
j_call: TRBJ1-2; d_call: TRBD1; v_call: TRBV29-1; clone_size: NA; cdr3_nt: TGCAGCGTTCCCGGGACAGGGTTTAATGGCTACACCTTC; cdr3_aa: CSVPGTGFNGYTF
j_call: TRBJ2-5; d_call: TRBD1; v_call: TRBV27; clone_size: NA; cdr3_nt: TGTGCCAGCAGTGCCGACCGGGACAGGGTCCAAGAGACCCAGTACTTC; cdr3_aa: CASSADRDRVQETQYF
j_call: TRBJ1-2; d_call: TRBD1; v_call: TRBV2; clone_size: NA; cdr3_nt: TGTGCCAGCAGTGAAACCGGGACAGGGCACTATGGCTACACCTTC; cdr3_aa: CASSETGTGHYGYTF
j_call: TRBJ2-3; d_call: NA; v_call: TRBV6-5; clone_size: NA; cdr3_nt: TGTGCCAGCAGTTACTCGTCATCAGATACGCAGTATTTT; cdr3_aa: CASSYSSSDTQYF
j_call: TRBJ2-7; d_call: NA; v_call: TRBV4-2; clone_size: NA; cdr3_nt: TGTGCCAGCAGCCAAGAATCGCCGGACGAGCAGTACTTC; cdr3_aa: CASSQESPDEQYF
j_call: TRBJ2-7; d_call: TRBD1; v_call: TRBV27; clone_size: NA; cdr3_nt: TGTGCCAGCAGTCCAATATCCGGGACAGGGAACTACGAGCAGTACTTC; cdr3_aa: CASSPISGTGNYEQYF
j_call: TRBJ1-2; d_call: NA; v_call: TRBV6-1; clone_size: NA; cdr3_nt: TGTGCCAGCAGTGAAGGCGGGGGGGCGTTATATGGCTACACCTTC; cdr3_aa: CASSEGGGALYGYTF
j_call: TRBJ1-2; d_call: NA; v_call: TRBV28; clone_size: once; cdr3_nt: TGTGCCAGCACTCCCCCCAGAACGGGGGCCTATGGCTACACCTTC; cdr3_aa: CASTPPRTGAYGYTF
j_call: TRBJ2-3; d_call: NA; v_call: TRBV6-4; clone_size: NA; cdr3_nt: TGTGCCAGCAGGTTTGGGGTGCCGGGGCGTCTTAGCACAGATACGCAGTATTTT; cdr3_aa: CASRFGVPGRLSTDTQYF
j_call: TRBJ2-1; d_call: TRBD2; v_call: TRBV10-3; clone_size: NA; cdr3_nt: TGTGCCATCAGTGAGCCCCCAGCCGGGGGGGGCAGGGAGCAGTTCTTC; cdr3_aa: CAISEPPAGGGREQFF
j_call: TRBJ2-5; d_call: NA; v_call: TRBV9; clone_size: NA; cdr3_nt: TGTGCCAGCAGCGTGGGGGGAGGAGAGACCCAGTACTTC; cdr3_aa: CASSVGGGETQYF
j_call: TRBJ1-2; d_call: TRBD1; v_call: TRBV5-1; clone_size: NA; cdr3_nt: TGCGCCAGCAGCTCGACAGGGGGAAAATACGGCTACACCTTC; cdr3_aa: CASSSTGGKYGYTF
j_call: TRBJ2-1; d_call: TRBD2; v_call: TRBV13; clone_size: NA; cdr3_nt: TGTGCCAGCAGCCCCGCCGGGACTAGCGGGAGCAATGAGCAGTTCTTC; cdr3_aa: CASSPAGTSGSNEQFF
j_call: TRBJ1-3; d_call: TRBD1; v_call: TRBV27; clone_size: NA; cdr3_nt: TGTGCCAGCAGTAAGCTAGGACAGGGGAGCTCTGGAAACACCATATATTTT; cdr3_aa: CASSKLGQGSSGNTIYF
j_call: TRBJ1-4; d_call: TRBD1; v_call: TRBV19; clone_size: NA; cdr3_nt: TGTGCCAGTAGTAGCCCGACAGGGGTCAATGAAAAACTGTTTTTT; cdr3_aa: CASSSPTGVNEKLFF